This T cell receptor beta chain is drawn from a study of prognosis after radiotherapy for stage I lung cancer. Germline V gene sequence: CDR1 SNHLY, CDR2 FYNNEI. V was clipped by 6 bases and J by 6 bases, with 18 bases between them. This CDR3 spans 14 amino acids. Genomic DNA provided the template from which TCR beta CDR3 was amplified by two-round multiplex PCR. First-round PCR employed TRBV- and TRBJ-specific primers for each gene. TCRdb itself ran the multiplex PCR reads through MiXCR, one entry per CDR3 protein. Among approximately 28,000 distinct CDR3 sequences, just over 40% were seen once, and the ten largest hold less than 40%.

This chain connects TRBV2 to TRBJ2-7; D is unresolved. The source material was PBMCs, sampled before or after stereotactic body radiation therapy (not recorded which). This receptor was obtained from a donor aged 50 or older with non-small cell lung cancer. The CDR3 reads CASRDGTECCEQYF. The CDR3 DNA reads TGTGCCAGCAGGGACGGTACAGAGTGCTGCGAGCAGTACTTC.